The entry below describes one T cell receptor (beta chain). No antigen is known for it. This record comes from a study of CD8 T cells in ankylosing spondylitis. Study-level points and caveats: The authors reported significant enrichment of disease-linked clones in matched ankylosing spondylitis synovial fluid. A CD8+ phenotype characterized the disease-linked clones, which were relatively rare in peripheral blood. Reports of some motif variants in reactive arthritis synovial fluid and blood predate this one. Fewer than ten highly homologous variants made up a TCR beta motif that seemed to typify ankylosing spondylitis blood.

MiXCR, run by TCRdb on the 5' RACE reads, gives a single entry per CDR3 protein. The sample lists some 90,000 distinct CDR3 sequences, around 30% occurring once. V was cut by 5 bases and J by 5 bases, with 6 bases left in between. CDR1 and CDR2 (germline): MGHRA, YSYEKL. This CDR3 is built from 11 residues. The receptor was derived from a male donor with ankylosing spondylitis or in good health (not recorded which). The chain carries TRBV4-1 and TRBJ2-5; no reliable D call. The sample was blood, either unsorted or a sorted T cell fraction (not recorded which). The CDR3 DNA is TGCGCCAGCAGCTTTCGGGAGACCCAGTACTTC. It specifies CASSFRETQYF.